A selection of T cell receptor beta chains follows, all from one sample in a study of control samples from healthy donors and cancer patients. Sequencing was performed with immunoSEQ multiplex PCR; in TCRdb, only in-frame clones are kept and a portion is missing. The sample carries 100,000 to 150,000 clones, about 92% recorded once. Input material: PBMCs. Source of these receptors: an elderly man with head and neck cancer. Both conserved end residues are part of each CDR3. Fields, in order: clone size, D gene, J gene, V gene, CDR3 DNA, CDR3 protein. The D gene is left open where the match is weak. Some rows mark clone size as missing; the rest say once, few, many or name a class of expanded clone.

-	-	TRBJ1-2	TRBV7-2	TGTGCCAGCAGCTTAGCGCACGGGACCTATGGCTACACCTTC	CASSLAHGTYGYTF
-	-	TRBJ1-1	TRBV21-1	TGTGCCAAACGGGACAGGGGGAACGGGAACACTGAAGCTTTCTTT	CAKRDRGNGNTEAFF
-	TRBD1	TRBJ1-2	TRBV5-6	TGTGCCAGCAGCTTGGGACAGGGCCACGGCTACACCTTC	CASSLGQGHGYTF
-	TRBD2	TRBJ2-1	TRBV5-1	TGCGCCAGCAGCCAACAGACTAGCGGGGGGTTCAATGAGCAGTTCTTC	CASSQQTSGGFNEQFF
-	-	TRBJ1-1	TRBV6-5	TGTGCCAGCCTCCAGGGGCCCACTGAAGCTTTCTTT	CASLQGPTEAFF
-	-	TRBJ1-2	TRBV12-3/TRBV12-4	TGTGCCAGCAGTTTTTCAGGGTCTAGAGGCTACACCTTC	CASSFSGSRGYTF
-	TRBD1	TRBJ1-5	TRBV7-2	TGTGCCAGCAGCTCCCCGGGACAGGGTAGCAATCAGCCCCAGCATTTT	CASSSPGQGSNQPQHF
-	-	TRBJ1-5	TRBV6-5	TGTGCCAGCAGTACAAGCCATTATAGCAATCAGCCCCAGCATTTT	CASSTSHYSNQPQHF
-	TRBD2	TRBJ2-1	TRBV5-4	TGTGCCAGCTCAACACAGCGGTACGGGGGGGCTTCCTACAATGAGCAGTTCTTC	CASSTQRYGGASYNEQFF
-	TRBD2	TRBJ2-7	TRBV3-1/TRBV3-2	TGTGCCAGCAGGTACAATAGCGGGAGAGCCTACGAGCAGTACTTC	CASRYNSGRAYEQYF
-	TRBD2	TRBJ2-5	TRBV5-4	TGTGCCAGCAGCACCTCTAGCGGGGGGAGCGAGACCCAGTACTTC	CASSTSSGGSETQYF
-	-	TRBJ1-2	TRBV5-6	TGTGCCAGCAGCTTCACCGGGTCAGGGACGGGGTACACCTTC	CASSFTGSGTGYTF
-	-	TRBJ1-5	TRBV18	TGTGCCAGCTCACGACGGGGGGTTAGCAATCAGCCCCAGCATTTT	CASSRRGVSNQPQHF
-	-	TRBJ2-6	TRBV29-1	TGCAGCGCCCTCGGACAGACCTCTGGGGCCAACGTCCTGACTTTC	CSALGQTSGANVLTF
-	TRBD2	TRBJ2-1	TRBV13	TGTGCCAGCAGCGCGGCAGCGGGAGGCTCCTACAATGAGCAGTTCTTC	CASSAAAGGSYNEQFF
-	TRBD2	TRBJ2-7	TRBV9	TGTGCCAGCGGGGGGAGGGCAGGGTCCTACGAGCAGTACTTC	CASGGRAGSYEQYF
-	-	TRBJ1-2	TRBV5-6	TGTGCCAGCAGCCGGGGAGTTAACTATGGCTACACCTTC	CASSRGVNYGYTF
-	TRBD2	TRBJ2-2	TRBV5-6	TGTGCCAGCAGCTCGGGACTAAACACCGGGGAGCTGTTTTTT	CASSSGLNTGELFF
-	-	TRBJ2-7	TRBV7-8	TGTGCCAGCAGCCCAGAGTACGAGCAGTACTTC	CASSPEYEQYF
-	TRBD2	TRBJ2-3	TRBV4-3	TGCGCCAGCAGCCCAGGCGGGAGTAGCGCAGATACGCAGTATTTT	CASSPGGSSADTQYF
-	-	TRBJ1-1	TRBV19	TGTGCCAGTGGGAAACCAGGGTACACTGAAGCTTTCTTT	CASGKPGYTEAFF
once	-	TRBJ1-1	TRBV9	TGTGCCAGCAGCGCGAGGGTCGGGGGCAACACTGAAGCTTTCTTT	CASSARVGGNTEAFF
-	TRBD2	TRBJ2-4	TRBV2	TGTGCCAGCAGCCCTACTAGCGGAGGGGACATTCAGTACTTC	CASSPTSGGDIQYF
-	-	TRBJ1-1	TRBV30	TGTGCCTGGACCCCAGGGGCCACTGAAGCTTTCTTT	CAWTPGATEAFF
-	TRBD2	TRBJ2-5	TRBV19	TGTGCCAGTAGTATGGAGGCTAGCGGGAGCGGAAAGACCCAGTACTTC	CASSMEASGSGKTQYF
-	-	TRBJ2-5	TRBV30	TGTGCCTGGAGTGTACTCGGCTTCGGGGGTTTGGAGACCCAGTACTTC	CAWSVLGFGGLETQYF
few	TRBD1	TRBJ1-5	TRBV19	TGTGCCAGTAGTACCCACCCGACAGGGCGAACTTATCAGCCCCAGCATTTT	CASSTHPTGRTYQPQHF
-	TRBD1	TRBJ1-2	TRBV6-1	TGTGCCAGCAGTGAGAGACCAGGGGGCGGCTATGGCTACACCTTC	CASSERPGGGYGYTF
-	-	TRBJ2-3	TRBV5-1	TGCGCCAGCAGCGCTCCGGGAGTCGGAGGAGATACGCAGTATTTT	CASSAPGVGGDTQYF
-	-	TRBJ2-7	TRBV5-4	TGTGCCAGCAGGGAGGCAGGTAGCGACGAGCAGTACTTC	CASREAGSDEQYF
-	-	TRBJ2-5	TRBV30	TGTGCCTGGAGTAAACTAACCCAAGAGACCCAGTACTTC	CAWSKLTQETQYF
-	TRBD1	TRBJ2-7	TRBV5-1	TGCGCCAGCAGCTTTTTCCAGGGGGCGGGTTACGAGCAGTACTTC	CASSFFQGAGYEQYF
-	TRBD1	TRBJ1-2	TRBV2	TGTGCCAGCAGTTCGACTCCGGGACAGTACTATGGCTACACCTTC	CASSSTPGQYYGYTF
-	-	TRBJ1-1	TRBV6-1	TGTGCCAGCAGTGAAGCGCAAGGGTACGCAGCTTTCTTT	CASSEAQGYAAFF
once	-	TRBJ1-4	TRBV12-3/TRBV12-4	TGTGCCAGCAGCTCCGGAGGGGCAAAACTGTTTTTT	CASSSGGAKLFF
few	-	TRBJ2-2	TRBV6-5	TGTGCCAGCAGTCCCAGGGGGAACACCGGGGAGCTGTTTTTT	CASSPRGNTGELFF
-	TRBD1	TRBJ2-2	TRBV5-4	TGTGCCAGCAGCCACCAGGACAGGACGACCGGGGAGCTGTTTTTT	CASSHQDRTTGELFF
-	TRBD1	TRBJ1-1	TRBV19	TGTGCCAGTAGTATCGGTCAGGGGGCCTACACTGAAGCTTTCTTT	CASSIGQGAYTEAFF
-	-	TRBJ1-3	TRBV29-1	TGCAGCGTTTCTGATCTCTCTGGAAACACCATATATTTT	CSVSDLSGNTIYF
once	-	TRBJ1-6	TRBV24-1	TGTGCCACCAGTGACGCGGGACACCCGAGAGCTAATTCACCCCTCCACTTT	CATSDAGHPRANSPLHF
-	TRBD1	TRBJ2-3	TRBV10-3	TGTGCCATCAGCGGGGACAGGTCTAGCACAGATACGCAGTATTTT	CAISGDRSSTDTQYF
-	-	TRBJ2-1	TRBV29-1	TGCAGCGTTGTACGGATAGCGGACAATGAGCAGTTCTTC	CSVVRIADNEQFF
-	-	TRBJ1-2	TRBV27	TGTGCCAGCAGTCCACGGGGTCGGGATGGCTACACCTTC	CASSPRGRDGYTF
-	-	TRBJ2-2	TRBV5-1	TGCGCCAGCAGCTTGGAACTAGCCCCCGGGGAGCTGTTTTTT	CASSLELAPGELFF
-	-	TRBJ1-3	TRBV11-2	TGTGCCAGCAGCCCCCGCAGGGGTGCCGGAAACACCATATATTTT	CASSPRRGAGNTIYF
-	-	TRBJ2-1	TRBV25-1	TGTGCCAGCAGGCCCCCCGGTCCCTACAATGAGCAGTTCTTC	CASRPPGPYNEQFF
-	-	TRBJ1-4	TRBV27	TGTGCCAGCATGGGACCGAATGAAAAACTGTTTTTT	CASMGPNEKLFF
-	-	TRBJ2-1	TRBV3-1/TRBV3-2	TGTGCCAGCAGCCACCCCTTTAGTGAGCAGTTCTTC	CASSHPFSEQFF
-	-	TRBJ1-2	TRBV30	TGTGCCTGGAGTGCAACCACTCATGGATGGACTGGCTACACCTTC	CAWSATTHGWTGYTF
-	TRBD2	TRBJ2-1	TRBV27	TGTGCCAGCAGTTCCCGACTAGCGCCTCACAATGAGCAGTTCTTC	CASSSRLAPHNEQFF
-	-	TRBJ2-5	TRBV15	TGTGCCACCAGCTACGCCGGGACACGGATGCACTTC	CATSYAGTRMHF
-	-	TRBJ1-4	TRBV5-6	TGTGCCACCTCCGCCCCAACTAATGAAAAACTGTTTTTT	CATSAPTNEKLFF
-	TRBD2	TRBJ2-5	TRBV2	TGTGCCAGCACTGCAGCGGGAGTAGTAGGGGAGACCCAGTACTTC	CASTAAGVVGETQYF
-	-	TRBJ2-7	TRBV6-2/TRBV6-3	TGTGCCAGCAGTTATGTTGGGGAGTCCAACGAGCAGTACTTC	CASSYVGESNEQYF
-	-	TRBJ1-4	TRBV2	TGTGCCAGCAGGGGGGCGGCGAGTGGAAAACTGTTTTTT	CASRGAASGKLFF
-	TRBD2	TRBJ2-1	TRBV15	TGTGCCACCAGCAGAGACACAGCGGGGCGGGGCGATAATGAGCAGTTCTTC	CATSRDTAGRGDNEQFF